This T cell receptor (beta chain) was observed in a study of OX40 agonist ivuxolimab in advanced cancers. The CDR3 is 14 residues long. V gave up 6 bases and J gave up 9 bases, with 18 bases separating them. Exclusion applied to patients with autoimmune disease history or systemic immunosuppression. The assay was immunoSEQ multiplex PCR, and TCRdb's table has in-frame clones only and misses some. The sample has roughly 70,000 clones, just over 85% seen once. Worth noting for this clone: The target antigen is unknown.

Study-level findings and limits: CD8+ T cells (on average) carried more expanded clones than CD4+ T cells. Among patients with partial responses at 0.1-3.0 mg/kg, clonal expansion was among the lowest.

The rearrangement joins TRBV23-1 to TRBJ2-1; a possible D gene is TRBD1 (6 bases). TRBV23-1 is filed as an ORF, its function uncertain. This receptor was taken from an adult with an advanced solid tumor such as melanoma, head and neck, liver or kidney cancer. Sample: CD4+ or CD8+ T cells sorted from blood, taken in a trial of the OX40 agonist ivuxolimab. The CDR3 sequence is CASSRSSYRVEQFF. As DNA, the CDR3 is TGCGCCAGCAGCCGATCCTCTTACAGGGTTGAGCAGTTCTTC.